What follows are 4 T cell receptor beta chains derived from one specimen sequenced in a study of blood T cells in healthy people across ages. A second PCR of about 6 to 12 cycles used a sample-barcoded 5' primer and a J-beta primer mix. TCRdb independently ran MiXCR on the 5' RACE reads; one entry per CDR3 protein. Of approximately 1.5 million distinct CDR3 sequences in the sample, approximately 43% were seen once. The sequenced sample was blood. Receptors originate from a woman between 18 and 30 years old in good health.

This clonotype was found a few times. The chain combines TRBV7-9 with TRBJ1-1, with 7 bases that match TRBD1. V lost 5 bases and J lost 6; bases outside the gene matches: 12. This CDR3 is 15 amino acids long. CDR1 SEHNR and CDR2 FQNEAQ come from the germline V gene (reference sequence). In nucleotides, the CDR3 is TGTGCCAGCAGCGCCCCACAGGGGTGGAGCGCTGAAGCTTTCTTT. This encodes CASSAPQGWSAEAFF. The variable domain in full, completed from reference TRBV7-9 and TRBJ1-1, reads DTGVSQNPRHKITKRGQNVTFRCDPISEHNRLYWYRQTLGQGPEFLTYFQNEAQLEKSRLLSDRFSAERPKGSFSTLEIQRTEQGDSAMYLCASSAPQGWSAEAFFGQGTRLTVV.

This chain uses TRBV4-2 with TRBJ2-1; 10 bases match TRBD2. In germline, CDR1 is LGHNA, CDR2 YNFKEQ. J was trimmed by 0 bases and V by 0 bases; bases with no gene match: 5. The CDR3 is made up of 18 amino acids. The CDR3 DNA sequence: TGTGCCAGCAGCCAAGAAATCGCTAGCGGGAGCTCCTACAATGAGCAGTTCTTC. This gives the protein CASSQEIASGSSYNEQFF.

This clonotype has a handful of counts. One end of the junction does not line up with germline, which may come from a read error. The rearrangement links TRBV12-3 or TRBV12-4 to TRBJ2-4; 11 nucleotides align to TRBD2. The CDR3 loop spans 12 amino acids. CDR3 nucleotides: TGTGCCAGCAGCTTAGCGGGAGGGCCTTTGTACTTC. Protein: CASSLAGGPLYF.

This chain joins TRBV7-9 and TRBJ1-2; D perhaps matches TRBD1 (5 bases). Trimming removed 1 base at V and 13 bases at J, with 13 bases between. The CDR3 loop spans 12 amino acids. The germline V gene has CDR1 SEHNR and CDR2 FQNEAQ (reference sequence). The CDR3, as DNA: TGTGCCAGCAGCTTAGGGGGCCCGAGTCTCACCTTC. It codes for CASSLGGPSLTF.